This is a list of T cell receptor beta chains from one sample in a study of T cells after yellow fever vaccination. TCRdb reprocessed the 5' RACE reads with MiXCR, giving one entry per CDR3 protein. Of about 74,000 distinct CDR3 sequences in the sample, 7.1% were seen once. This specimen consisted of CD8+ T cells sorted from PBMCs, obtained less than 6 days after the first yellow fever vaccination. The source is a man aged 18 to 29 who received the YFV17D yellow fever vaccine. Both conserved end residues are part of each CDR3. D genes are given only for firm matches. Clone sizes are given selectively: once, few, many, or a class where the clone is expanded.

TRBJ2-4 | TRBV19 | NA | NA | TGTGCCAGTAGTATATTAGGGAACATTCAGTACTTC | CASSILGNIQYF
TRBJ2-1 | TRBV20-1 | many | NA | TGCAGTGCTAGAAAAACTAGTGAGCAGTTCTTC | CSARKTSEQFF
TRBJ2-1 | TRBV29-1 | few | TRBD2 | TGCAGCGCTTACCCCGGACTAGCGGGGGACGAAACCTACAATGAGCAGTTCTTC | CSAYPGLAGDETYNEQFF
TRBJ1-5 | TRBV4-3 | NA | NA | TGCGCCAGCAGCCAAGATTGGTATCAGCCCCAGCATTTT | CASSQDWYQPQHF
TRBJ1-2 | TRBV7-9 | many | NA | TGTGCCAGCAGCCCCGGACTCTATGGCTACACCTTC | CASSPGLYGYTF
TRBJ2-3 | TRBV29-1 | many | TRBD1 | TGCAGCGCAGGGACAGTGAGGGATACGCAGTATTTT | CSAGTVRDTQYF
TRBJ2-2 | TRBV20-1 | NA | NA | TGCAGTGCTAGGGGGGGGCTAGATCGCGAGCTGTTTTTT | CSARGGLDRELFF
TRBJ1-1 | TRBV6-2/TRBV6-3 | few | NA | TGTGCCAGCAGTTACGGTCCCGGGGCCACTGAAGCTTTCTTT | CASSYGPGATEAFF
TRBJ2-1 | TRBV4-2 | many | TRBD2 | TGTGCCAGCAGCCCGCTAGGCGAGACTAGCGGGGGGGGGGTCACCTACAATGAGCAGTTCTTC | CASSPLGETSGGGVTYNEQFF
TRBJ1-1 | TRBV7-2 | many | NA | TGTGCCAGCAGCCCCAAAGGGTATCAGGGGTGGACTGAAGCTTTCTTT | CASSPKGYQGWTEAFF
TRBJ1-1 | TRBV19 | few | NA | TGTGCCAGCGACTTAGGGGGTGGTGAAGCTTTCTTT | CASDLGGGEAFF
TRBJ2-3 | TRBV12-3/TRBV12-4 | few | NA | TGTGCCAGTTGCCAGGGGAACACAGATACGCAGTATTTT | CASCQGNTDTQYF
TRBJ1-1 | TRBV4-1 | NA | TRBD1 | TGCGCCAGCAGCCAAACTACAGGGGGGACTGAAGCTTTCTTT | CASSQTTGGTEAFF
TRBJ2-5 | TRBV10-3 | many | TRBD1 | TGTGCCATCAGGGGAACAGGGGACCAAGAGACCCAGTACTTC | CAIRGTGDQETQYF
TRBJ2-3 | TRBV4-1 | many | TRBD2 | TGCGCCAGCAGCCAAGATCGGTTCCCGGGGGGAGGCCCTTCCTACACAGATACGCAGTATTTT | CASSQDRFPGGGPSYTDTQYF
TRBJ2-5 | TRBV7-9 | many | NA | TGTGCCAGCAGCCTAATTTACAAACCGGAGACCCAGTACTTC | CASSLIYKPETQYF
TRBJ2-1 | TRBV12-3/TRBV12-4 | few | NA | TGTGCCAGCAGTTTGGGCGAGACCGCCTACAATGAGCAGTTCTTC | CASSLGETAYNEQFF
TRBJ2-3 | TRBV20-1 | NA | TRBD2 | TGCAGTGCCGTGAGCGGGGGGGGGCCAGATACGCAGTATTTT | CSAVSGGGPDTQYF
TRBJ2-2 | TRBV11-3 | NA | TRBD1 | TGTGCCAGCAGCTTATACAGGGGTAAAACCGGGGAGCTGTTTTTT | CASSLYRGKTGELFF
TRBJ1-2 | TRBV7-9 | NA | NA | TGTGCCAGCAGCCCCTTCCCCGGGACACATGGCTACACCTTC | CASSPFPGTHGYTF
TRBJ1-1 | TRBV24-1 | many | NA | TGTGCCACCAGTGATTTCCGGGGGCTTAACATGAACACTGAAGCTTTCTTT | CATSDFRGLNMNTEAFF
TRBJ2-5 | TRBV5-1 | many | NA | TGCGCCAGCAGCCCTGAAAGTTGGGGGGAGACCCAGTACTTC | CASSPESWGETQYF
TRBJ1-5 | TRBV6-2/TRBV6-3 | few | NA | TGTGCCAGCAGTTACGGGCCAGCCGGGCCGCCGAGCCAGCCCCAGCATTTT | CASSYGPAGPPSQPQHF
TRBJ2-2 | TRBV7-9 | many | TRBD1 | TGTGCCAGCAGCTTTTGGACAGGGGGAGCCGGGGAGCTGTTTTTT | CASSFWTGGAGELFF
TRBJ2-7 | TRBV20-1 | few | NA | TGCAGCGGGGAAGTCAAGGGGGACGAGCAGTACTTC | CSGEVKGDEQYF
TRBJ2-5 | TRBV7-8 | many | NA | TGTGCCAGCAGCTTAGCGAGGGGCCCACGGAAAGAGACCCAGTACTTC | CASSLARGPRKETQYF
TRBJ2-7 | TRBV30 | NA | NA | TGTGCCTGGAGGCCGCTGGAGGGTTACTACGAGCAGTACTTC | CAWRPLEGYYEQYF
TRBJ1-2 | TRBV7-9 | many | NA | TGTGCCAGCAGCTTAGCCGGCGAAGCTAACTATGGCTACACCTTC | CASSLAGEANYGYTF
TRBJ1-2 | TRBV5-5 | NA | TRBD1 | TGTGCCAGCAGCCCCGAGCTGGGACAGGGGATTAACTATGGCTACACCTTC | CASSPELGQGINYGYTF
TRBJ2-3 | TRBV5-1 | many | NA | TGCGCCAGCAGTTTGCGGGGCGTCACAGATACGCAGTATTTT | CASSLRGVTDTQYF
TRBJ2-5 | TRBV11-2 | many | NA | TGTGCCAGCAGCTTTCCAAATACCTACGAACAGTACGAAGAGACCCAGTACTTC | CASSFPNTYEQYEETQYF
TRBJ1-2 | TRBV6-5 | few | TRBD1 | TGTGCCAGCAGTTACAAGGGACAGGGGAGACGTGGCTACACCTTC | CASSYKGQGRRGYTF
TRBJ1-5 | TRBV6-2/TRBV6-3 | few | NA | TGTGCCAGCAGTTACGAGGCCTCTTGGGGCAATCAGCCCCAGCATTTT | CASSYEASWGNQPQHF
TRBJ1-1 | TRBV27 | many | TRBD1 | TGTGCCAGCAGTTCCCCGGGACAGCATGAAGCTTTCTTT | CASSSPGQHEAFF
TRBJ2-5 | TRBV7-9 | few | NA | TGTGCCAGCAGCTTAGCGTTTAAGGTCCAAGAGACCCAGTACTTC | CASSLAFKVQETQYF
TRBJ1-1 | TRBV2 | many | NA | TGTGCCAGCATACGGGGGGAGTACACTGAAGCTTTCTTT | CASIRGEYTEAFF
TRBJ2-7 | TRBV7-9 | many | NA | TGTGCCAGCAGCCTTACTAATACTGATTCCGAGCAGTACTTC | CASSLTNTDSEQYF
TRBJ2-7 | TRBV7-2 | many | NA | TGTGCCAGCAGCCAGGACAGCACCTACGAGCAGTACTTC | CASSQDSTYEQYF
TRBJ2-2 | TRBV3-1 | many | TRBD1 | TGTGCCAGCAACCGACAGGGTGGCACCGGGGAGCTGTTTTTT | CASNRQGGTGELFF
TRBJ2-2 | TRBV12-3/TRBV12-4 | many | NA | TGTGCCAGCAGTCCCCACACCGGGGAGCTGTTTTTT | CASSPHTGELFF
TRBJ1-2 | TRBV12-3/TRBV12-4 | few | NA | TGTGCCAGCAGTTTGCCCGAGTCCTATGGCTACACCTTC | CASSLPESYGYTF
TRBJ1-6 | TRBV4-2 | many | NA | TGTGCCAGCAGCCAAGAGGCAGCCGGTTCACCCCTCCACTTT | CASSQEAAGSPLHF
TRBJ2-5 | TRBV7-2 | NA | NA | TGTGCCAGCAGCTTCATCGGGGGCGGGGAGACCCAGTACTTC | CASSFIGGGETQYF
TRBJ2-7 | TRBV4-3 | many | NA | TGCGCCATGCAAACGGGACACCCTGACGAGCAGTACTTC | CAMQTGHPDEQYF
TRBJ2-3 | TRBV7-9 | few | NA | TGTGCCAGCAAGAGGATAACTGATACGCAGTATTTT | CASKRITDTQYF
TRBJ1-2 | TRBV4-1 | NA | NA | TGCGCCAGCAGCTCCCGTCGCGGGGCAAACTATGGCTACACCTTC | CASSSRRGANYGYTF
TRBJ2-1 | TRBV12-3/TRBV12-4 | few | NA | TGTGCCAGCAGTTTGGAGGGATGGACGGAGCAGTTCTTC | CASSLEGWTEQFF